A selection of T cell receptor beta chains follows, all from one sample in a study of cytomegalovirus exposure and HLA in healthy donors. Sequencing used immunoSEQ multiplex PCR; TCRdb keeps in-frame clones, though not all of them. The sample records 200,000 to 250,000 clones, more than 70% being singletons. Sequences were obtained from PBMCs. The origin of the receptors is a human donor in good health. Each CDR3 is given with its conserved first and last residue. The order of the fields is V gene, J gene, clone size, D gene, CDR3 DNA, CDR3 protein. D genes are given only for firm matches. The listing skips clone size in some rows; elsewhere it reads once, few, many or a size class.

V: TRBV21-1; J: TRBJ1-4; size: .; D: .; DNA: TGTGCCAGCAGCAAGTATTTGCGGGAAAAACTGTTTTTT; CDR3: CASSKYLREKLFF
V: TRBV15; J: TRBJ2-5; size: .; D: .; DNA: TGTGCCACCAGCAGAGATACTCCTTCGGTTGAGACCCAGTACTTC; CDR3: CATSRDTPSVETQYF
V: TRBV4-1; J: TRBJ2-5; size: .; D: .; DNA: TGCGCCAGCAGCCAAGATCTCAAGCTTGGGACCCAGTACTTC; CDR3: CASSQDLKLGTQYF
V: TRBV18; J: TRBJ2-1; size: .; D: .; DNA: TGTGCCAGCTCACCGACCGGGAGCGACTACAATGAGCAGTTCTTC; CDR3: CASSPTGSDYNEQFF
V: TRBV5-4; J: TRBJ2-7; size: .; D: TRBD2; DNA: TGTGCCAGCAGCCGACTAGCGGGAGCCTACGAGCAGTACTTC; CDR3: CASSRLAGAYEQYF
V: TRBV9; J: TRBJ1-4; size: once; D: TRBD1; DNA: TGTGCCAGCAGCGAGGGACAGGGGGGAGAAAAACTGTTTTTT; CDR3: CASSEGQGGEKLFF
V: TRBV7-2; J: TRBJ2-7; size: .; D: TRBD2; DNA: TGTGCCAGCAGCCAATGGACTAGCGGGAGTCGCGAGCAGTACTTC; CDR3: CASSQWTSGSREQYF
V: TRBV7-6; J: TRBJ2-7; size: .; D: TRBD2; DNA: TGTGCCAGCAGCTCCCCCGGGGTAGCGGGTCGACCTGACTACGAGCAGTACTTC; CDR3: CASSSPGVAGRPDYEQYF
V: TRBV19; J: TRBJ2-1; size: .; D: TRBD2; DNA: TGTGCCAGTAGTCCCAGGGGACTAGCGGGGTACACCTCCGGGAATGAGCAGTTCTTC; CDR3: CASSPRGLAGYTSGNEQFF
V: TRBV5-1; J: TRBJ2-1; size: .; D: .; DNA: TGCGCCAGCAGCTTGGACAGCTCCTACAATGAGCAGTTCTTC; CDR3: CASSLDSSYNEQFF
V: TRBV19; J: TRBJ1-5; size: .; D: TRBD1; DNA: TGTGCCAGTAGGGACAGGATACTCCCTAATCAGCCCCAGCATTTT; CDR3: CASRDRILPNQPQHF
V: TRBV6-1; J: TRBJ1-1; size: .; D: .; DNA: TGTGCCAGCAGTGAAGCGGAACCAGGGTGGACTGAAGCTTTCTTT; CDR3: CASSEAEPGWTEAFF
V: TRBV10-3; J: TRBJ1-2; size: .; D: .; DNA: TGTGCCATCAGGGACATAAATTTTTATGGCTACACCTTC; CDR3: CAIRDINFYGYTF
V: TRBV7-3; J: TRBJ2-3; size: once; D: .; DNA: TGTGCCAGCAGCGAGAGCGGATACGATACGCAGTATTTT; CDR3: CASSESGYDTQYF
V: TRBV7-8; J: TRBJ2-1; size: .; D: TRBD1; DNA: TGTGCCAGCAGCATAGGGGACAGAGACAATGAGCAGTTCTTC; CDR3: CASSIGDRDNEQFF
V: TRBV28; J: TRBJ2-2; size: .; D: .; DNA: TGTGCCAGCAGGGGAAGCACGGGAAGTATCGGGGAGCTGTTTTTT; CDR3: CASRGSTGSIGELFF